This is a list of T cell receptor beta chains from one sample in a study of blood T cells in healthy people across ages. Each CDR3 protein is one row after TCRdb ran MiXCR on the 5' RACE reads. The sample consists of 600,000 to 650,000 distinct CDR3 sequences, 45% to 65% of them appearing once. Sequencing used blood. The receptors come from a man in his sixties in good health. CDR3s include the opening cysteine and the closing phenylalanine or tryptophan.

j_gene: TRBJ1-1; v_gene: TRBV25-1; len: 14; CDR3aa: CASSDDGANTEAFF
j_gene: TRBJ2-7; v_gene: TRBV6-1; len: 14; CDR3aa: CASAPVGVSYEQYF
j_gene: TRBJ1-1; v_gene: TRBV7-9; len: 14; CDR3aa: CASSLTQINTEAFF
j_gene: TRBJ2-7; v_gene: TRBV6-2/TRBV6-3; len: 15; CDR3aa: CASSPPSGGPYEQYF
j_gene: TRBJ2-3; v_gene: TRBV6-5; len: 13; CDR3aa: CASTGPGAATQYF
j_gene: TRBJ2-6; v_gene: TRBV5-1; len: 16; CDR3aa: CASSFGQNSGANVLTF
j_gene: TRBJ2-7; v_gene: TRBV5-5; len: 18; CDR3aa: CASSLASRQGGSSYEQYF
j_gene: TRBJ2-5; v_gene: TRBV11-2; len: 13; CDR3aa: CASSLESRVTQYF
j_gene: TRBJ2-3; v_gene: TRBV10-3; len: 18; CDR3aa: CAISDLMALEDVPDTQYF
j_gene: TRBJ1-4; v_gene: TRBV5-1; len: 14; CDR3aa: CASSRASAGEKLFF
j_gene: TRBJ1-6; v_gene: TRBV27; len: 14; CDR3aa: CASLQGAIGSPLHF
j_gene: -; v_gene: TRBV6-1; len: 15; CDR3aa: CASSESGGNQGTQYF
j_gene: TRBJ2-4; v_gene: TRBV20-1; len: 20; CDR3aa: CSARDKGLAGGSVAKNIQYF
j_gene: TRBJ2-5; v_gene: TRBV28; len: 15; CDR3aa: CASSIRGFGQETQYF
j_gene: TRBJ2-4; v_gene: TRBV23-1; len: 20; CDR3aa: CASSQSGQGVRPGPKNIQYF
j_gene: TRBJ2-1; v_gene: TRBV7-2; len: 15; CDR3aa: CASSLQEGAYNEQFF
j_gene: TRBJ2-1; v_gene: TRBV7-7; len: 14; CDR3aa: CASSLDRGGSEQFF
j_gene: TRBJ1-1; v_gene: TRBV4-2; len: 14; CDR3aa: CASSQDSANTEAFF
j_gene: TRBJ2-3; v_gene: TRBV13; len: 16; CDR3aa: CASSSPGLGGTDTQYF
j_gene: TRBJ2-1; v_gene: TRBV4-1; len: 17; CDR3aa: CASSQDHAGGQRAEQFF
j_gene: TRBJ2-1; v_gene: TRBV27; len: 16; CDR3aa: CASRAGTSYLMNEQFF
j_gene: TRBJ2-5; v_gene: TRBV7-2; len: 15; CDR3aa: CASRGLAGSQETQYF
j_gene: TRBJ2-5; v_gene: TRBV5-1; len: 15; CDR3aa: CASVRLAGAQETQYF
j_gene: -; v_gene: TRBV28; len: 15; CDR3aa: CASSLSLAGFNEQYF
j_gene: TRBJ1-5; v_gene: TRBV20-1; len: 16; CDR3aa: CSARDGASSENQPQHF
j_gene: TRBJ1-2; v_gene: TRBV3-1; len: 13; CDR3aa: CASSQRGPYGYTF
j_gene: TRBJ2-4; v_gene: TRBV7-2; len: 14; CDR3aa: CASSDGGAVNIQYF
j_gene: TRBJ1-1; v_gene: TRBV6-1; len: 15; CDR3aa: CASTAGFNPNTEAFF
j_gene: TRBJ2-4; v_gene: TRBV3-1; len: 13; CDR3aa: CASRRQGVNIQYF
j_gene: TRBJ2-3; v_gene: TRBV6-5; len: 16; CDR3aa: CASSYSSRAGTDTQYF
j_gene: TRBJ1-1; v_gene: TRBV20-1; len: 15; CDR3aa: CSARDSPAMNTEAFF
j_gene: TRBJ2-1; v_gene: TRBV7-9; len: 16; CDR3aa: CASSLLGTGGFNEQFF
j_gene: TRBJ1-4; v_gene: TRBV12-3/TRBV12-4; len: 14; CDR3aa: CASSSGQENEKLFF
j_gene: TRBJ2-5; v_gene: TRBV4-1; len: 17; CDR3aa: CASRPSTSGGARETQYF
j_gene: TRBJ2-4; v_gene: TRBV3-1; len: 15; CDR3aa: CASSLLGGAARRQYF
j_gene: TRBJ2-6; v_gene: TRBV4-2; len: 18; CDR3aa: CASSRRLGGSSGANVLTF
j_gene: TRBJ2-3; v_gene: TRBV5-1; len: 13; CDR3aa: CASSPTSTDTQYF
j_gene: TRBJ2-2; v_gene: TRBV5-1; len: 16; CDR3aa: CASSGTISGNTGELFF
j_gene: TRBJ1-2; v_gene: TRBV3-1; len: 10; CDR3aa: CASSHQGYTF
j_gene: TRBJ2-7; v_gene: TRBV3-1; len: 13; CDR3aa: CASSPSPSYEQYF
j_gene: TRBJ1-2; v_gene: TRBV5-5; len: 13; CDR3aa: CASSAETGGGYTF
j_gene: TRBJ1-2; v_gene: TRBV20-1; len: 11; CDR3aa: CSAIKVYGYTF
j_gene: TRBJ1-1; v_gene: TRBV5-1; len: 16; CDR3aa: CASSLSVPLMNTEAFF
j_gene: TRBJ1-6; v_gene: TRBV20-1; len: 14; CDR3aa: CSARDGQGYSPLHF
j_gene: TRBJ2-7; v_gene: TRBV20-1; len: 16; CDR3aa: CSAAGTGGFSSYEQYF
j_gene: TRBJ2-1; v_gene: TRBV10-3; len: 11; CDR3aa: CAISEFNEQFF
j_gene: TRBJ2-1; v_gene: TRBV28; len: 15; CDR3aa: CASSFARGHGDEQFF
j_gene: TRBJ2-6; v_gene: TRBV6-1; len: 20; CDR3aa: CASRQYTGGPLSSGANVLTF
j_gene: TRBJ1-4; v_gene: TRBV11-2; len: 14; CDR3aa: CASSPRQGGGKLFF
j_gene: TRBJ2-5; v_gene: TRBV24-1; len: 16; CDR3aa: CATSDTGTGSGYEQYF
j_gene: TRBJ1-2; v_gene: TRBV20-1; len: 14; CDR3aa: CSASGGLSNYGYTF
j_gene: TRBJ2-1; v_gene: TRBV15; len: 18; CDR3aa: CATSRQEESRGAYNEQFF
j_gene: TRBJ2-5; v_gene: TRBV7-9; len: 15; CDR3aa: CASSFSEVMEETQYF